The 6 T cell receptor beta chains in this list originate from one sample, sequenced in a study of T cell repertoires in cytomegalovirus infection. One entry per CDR3 protein results from TCRdb running MiXCR on the reads. The sample has about 150,000 distinct CDR3 sequences, about 20% seen once. The sample was PBMCs. The source is a human donor in good health (CMV status not recorded). Some clones in this sample may be carry-over from other donors' samples.

The chain has TRBV5-1 and TRBJ1-1; 7 bases align to TRBD1. Germline V gene lookup returns CDR1 SGHRS and CDR2 YFSETQ. The V gene end was trimmed by 4 bases and the J gene end by 2 bases; junction bases not matched to a gene: 11. The CDR3 contains 16 residues. The CDR3 bases are TGCGCCAGCAGCGCTCATGGACAGGAGTTTAACACTGAAGCTTTCTTT. Its protein product is CASSAHGQEFNTEAFF.

In its sample, this clonotype was seen many times. J is TRBJ1-1 and V is TRBV28, with 9 bases matching TRBD1. V was clipped by 7 bases and J by 6 bases; unmatched bases: 3. This CDR3 has 12 amino acids. CDR1 is MDHEN and CDR2 is SYDVKM in the germline V gene. CDR3 DNA sequence: TGTGCCAGCAACAGGGGGCTGGCTGAAGCTTTCTTT. Its translation: CASNRGLAEAFF.

The J gene is TRBJ1-2, the V gene TRBV12-5, with no clear D. CDR1 is LGHNT and CDR2 is FRNRAP in the germline V gene. This CDR3 region has 14 residues. Between the trimmed V and J ends, which lost 1 base and 4 bases, there was a span of 10 bases. The CDR3: CASGLGSGSYGYTF. The CDR3 DNA sequence: TGTGCTAGTGGTTTGGGGAGTGGGTCCTATGGCTACACCTTC.

This chain connects TRBV14 to TRBJ1-1; tentatively, D is TRBD1 (5 bases). CDR1 is SGHDN, CDR2 FVKESK, per germline. The CDR3 consists of 15 residues. V lost 4 bases and J lost 0, with 12 bases in between. The CDR3 sequence is CASSPPGTVNTEAFF. In DNA, the CDR3 is TGTGCCAGCAGCCCTCCCGGGACCGTGAACACTGAAGCTTTCTTT.

The chain is built from TRBV11-2 and TRBJ2-1, with TRBD2 as a possible D gene (6 bases). Per the germline V gene, CDR1 is SGHAT and CDR2 is FQNNGV. V was cut by 7 bases and J by 1 base, with 20 bases left in between. This CDR3 is 17 amino acids long. This CDR3 is CASNDPGGTLSYNEQFF. In nucleotides, the CDR3 is TGTGCCAGCAACGACCCGGGCGGGACCCTTTCCTACAATGAGCAGTTCTTC. The whole variable domain, filled in from reference TRBV11-2 and TRBJ2-1, reads EAGVAQSPRYKIIEKRQSVAFWCNPISGHATLYWYQQILGQGPKLLIQFQNNGVVDDSQLPKDRFSAERLKGVDSTLKIQPAKLEDSAVYLCASNDPGGTLSYNEQFFGPGTRLTVL.

The genes are TRBV7-2 and TRBJ2-2; D is possibly TRBD2 (7 bases). Trimming removed 5 bases at V and 6 bases at J, with 13 bases between. The CDR3 extends over 14 amino acids. From germline, CDR1 is SGHTA and CDR2 FQGNSA. DNA of the CDR3: TGTGCCAGCAGCAGGAGGGGGGGGTCCGGGGAGCTGTTTTTT. Translating it yields CASSRRGGSGELFF.